This entry lists 26 T cell receptor beta chains sequenced from one sample in a study of cytomegalovirus exposure and HLA in healthy donors. Primers: 60 Vbeta forward and 13 Jbeta reverse. Assay used: immunoSEQ multiplex PCR; TCRdb lists only in-frame clones, some missing. Counted here are about 190,000 clones, around three quarters occurring once; the ten biggest clones make up 1.6%. The sequenced sample was PBMCs. The receptors come from a woman aged 18-29 years in good health and CMV-seronegative.

The chain employs TRBV7-3 and TRBJ1-6; D ambiguous. The ends were cut back, 0 bases at V and 6 bases at J, with 6 bases in the middle. The germline gives CDR1 SGHTA, CDR2 FQGTGA. CDR3 length equals 14 residues. CDR3 nucleotides: TGTGCCAGCAGCTTAACACAAAGTAATTCACCCCTCCACTTT. It translates to CASSLTQSNSPLHF.

This clone was recorded once. V gene TRBV5-1 combines with J gene TRBJ1-4, with TRBD1 matching over 11 bases. CDR1 is SGHRS, CDR2 YFSETQ, per germline. The CDR3 has 14 residues. V shed 4 bases and J 8 bases; nucleotides not matched to a gene: 4. This chain's CDR3 is CASSRDRGDEKLFF. CDR3 in DNA: TGCGCCAGCAGCAGGGACAGGGGGGACGAAAAACTGTTTTTT.

This chain uses TRBV27 with TRBJ2-3; D gene unclear. Trimming stripped 7 bases from V and 2 bases from J, with 16 bases between. The germline gives CDR1 MNHEY, CDR2 SMNVEV (reference sequence). The CDR3 covers 15 residues. The CDR3: CASTSPGSPTDTQYF. CDR3 nucleotides: TGTGCCAGCACCTCACCAGGTAGTCCCACAGATACGCAGTATTTT.

This chain joins TRBV19 and TRBJ2-2; D remains unclear. This CDR3 spans 14 amino acids. V lost 9 bases, J lost 2 bases, and 13 bases lay in between. Per germline, CDR1 LNHDA and CDR2 SQIVND (reference sequence). The CDR3 DNA is TGTGCCAGCTCCCTTCGGGTCAACACCGGGGAGCTGTTTTTT. This translates into CASSLRVNTGELFF.

This rearrangement joins TRBV28 to TRBJ1-1, with TRBD1 matching over 7 bases. Unmatched junction bases numbered 9, after V lost 4 bases and J lost 1 base. This CDR3 contains 16 residues. Germline V gene lookup returns CDR1 MDHEN and CDR2 SYDVKM. CDR3 DNA sequence: TGTGCCAGCAGTTCGCCAGGGGGTGTAGGGAACACTGAAGCTTTCTTT. Its protein is CASSSPGGVGNTEAFF.

The chain uses TRBV5-1 and TRBJ1-1; the D gene is possibly TRBD1 (6 bases). Germline CDR1 SGHRS, CDR2 YFSETQ. The V gene lost 4 bases and the J gene lost 1 base, with 11 bases spanning the gap. CDR3 size: 14 residues. The CDR3 nucleotides are TGCGCCAGCAGCCCCAGGGGCCAGAACACTGAAGCTTTCTTT. Its translation: CASSPRGQNTEAFF.

The chain has TRBV6-5 and TRBJ2-5, with D tentatively TRBD1 (6 bases). Looked up from germline, CDR1 is MNHEY and CDR2 is SVGAGI. Trimming took off 0 bases at V and 1 base at J, with 9 bases between the two ends. The CDR3 is 15 amino acids. As DNA, the CDR3 is TGTGCCAGCAGTTACTCCGAAGGGGGCCAAGAGACCCAGTACTTC. This sequence encodes CASSYSEGGQETQYF.

The chain couples TRBV21-1 to TRBJ2-3; the DNA was not compared with TRBD1, the D call given in the table. TRBV21-1 is a pseudogene segment. CDR3 length: 16 amino acids. This CDR3 is CASKPKNVQGADTQYF. The CDR3 bases are TGTGCCAGCAAACCCAAAAACGTACAGGGTGCAGATACGCAGTATTTT.

Only one count was recorded for this clone. The rearrangement joins TRBV7-2 to TRBJ1-1; unclear D gene. The V gene's germline CDR1 is SGHTA and CDR2 FQGNSA. The CDR3 has 15 amino acids. V shed 5 bases and J shed 2 bases, with 15 bases lying between them. DNA for the CDR3: TGTGCCAGCAGCGGCTTTTCCCAGATAAACACTGAAGCTTTCTTT. As protein: CASSGFSQINTEAFF.

The V gene is TRBV10-3, the J gene TRBJ1-5; a weak D match, TRBD1 (5 bases). Germline V gene lookup returns CDR1 ENHRY and CDR2 SYGVKD. The ends were cut back, 0 bases at V and 5 bases at J, with 11 bases in the middle. CDR3 size: 15 residues. CDR3 nucleotides: TGTGCCATCAGTGAGTCGGGGTTAGGGGATCAGCCCCAGCATTTT. Its translation: CAISESGLGDQPQHF.

V is TRBV11-2 and J is TRBJ2-1; D possibly corresponds to TRBD2 (6 bases). The CDR3 covers 15 residues. The germline V and J ends were trimmed by 3 bases and 2 bases, with 11 bases remaining between them. Germline-derived CDR1 and CDR2 are SGHAT and FQNNGV. The CDR3 DNA is TGTGCCAGCAGCTTTCGGAGGGGCGCCTACAATGAGCAGTTCTTC. Translated: CASSFRRGAYNEQFF.

This chain joins TRBV27 and TRBJ2-1; TRBD2 might be the D (5 bases). V was cut by 4 bases and J by 3 bases, with 13 bases left in between. CDR1 is MNHEY, CDR2 SMNVEV, per germline (reference sequence). The CDR3 spans 15 residues. The CDR3: CASSSGTSGYNEQFF. In DNA, the CDR3 is TGTGCCAGCAGTTCAGGCACGAGCGGCTACAATGAGCAGTTCTTC.

This sequence joins TRBV29-1 and TRBJ1-4, with 8 bases matching TRBD1. In germline, CDR1 is SQVTM, CDR2 ANQGSEA. The ends lost 7 bases at V and 8 bases at J; junction bases unmatched: 12. This CDR3 is 14 amino acids long. DNA of the CDR3: TGCAGCGCTGGGACAGGTGGTGGTAGCGAAAAACTGTTTTTT. Translated, it gives CSAGTGGGSEKLFF.

This clone was observed a few times. V and J are TRBV5-6 and TRBJ1-3; no firm D call. V was clipped by 3 bases and J by 0 bases, with 13 bases between them. This CDR3 is 16 amino acids long. Germline V gene data show CDR1 as SGHDT and CDR2 as YYEEEE. In DNA form, the CDR3 reads TGTGCCAGCAGCTCTTTTCGGGTCGACTCTGGAAACACCATATATTTT. Protein sequence: CASSSFRVDSGNTIYF.

The chain couples TRBV9 to TRBJ2-5, with TRBD2 as a possible D gene (5 bases). V was cut by 4 bases and J by 4 bases, with 14 bases left in between. Germline V gives CDR1 SGDLS, CDR2 YYNGEE. This CDR3 has 14 amino acids. CDR3 amino acids: CASSHSGMRETQYF. The CDR3 bases are TGTGCCAGCAGCCACAGCGGTATGCGAGAGACCCAGTACTTC.

This clone came up a few times. The J gene is TRBJ1-6, the V gene TRBV19; D gene ambiguous. Trimming removed 7 bases from V and 13 bases from J, with 11 bases in between. The CDR3 covers 11 residues. Germline CDR1 reads LNHDA; CDR2 reads SQIVND (reference sequence). The CDR3 loop reads CASKKEGPLHF. The CDR3 coding sequence is TGTGCCAGTAAGAAAGAGGGTCCCCTCCACTTT.

This chain connects TRBV4-2 to TRBJ2-5, with TRBD2 matching 8 bases. Germline trimming cut 4 bases from V and 5 bases from J; bases unmatched to any gene: 12. Per the germline V gene, CDR1 is LGHNA and CDR2 is YNFKEQ. This CDR3 spans 16 amino acids. CDR3 residues: CASSPPSGSIVETQYF. CDR3 DNA: TGTGCCAGCAGCCCCCCCAGCGGGAGTATTGTTGAGACCCAGTACTTC.

V gene TRBV19 combines with J gene TRBJ1-1, with a weak D call TRBD1 (6 bases). Per germline, CDR1 LNHDA and CDR2 SQIVND (reference sequence). With 5 bases removed from V and 7 bases from J, the gap between germline ends came to 11 bases. This CDR3 contains 12 residues. The CDR3 DNA is TGTGCCAGTAGTTTCCCGGACAGTGAAGCTTTCTTT. This gives the protein CASSFPDSEAFF.

This clone was seen only once. The chain combines TRBV5-6 with TRBJ1-2, with 8 bases matching TRBD1. Trimming removed 3 bases from V and 8 bases from J; junction bases left unmatched: 6. This CDR3 region has 13 residues. CDR1 is SGHDT and CDR2 is YYEEEE in the germline V gene. The CDR3 DNA follows: TGTGCCAGCAGCTGGACAGGGATTGAGGGCTACACCTTC. Encoded protein: CASSWTGIEGYTF. The variable domain in full, completed from reference TRBV5-6 and TRBJ1-2, reads DAGVTQSPTHLIKTRGQQVTLRCSPKSGHDTVSWYQQALGQGPQFIFQYYEEEERQRGNFPDRFSGHQFPNYSSELNVNALLLGDSALYLCASSWTGIEGYTFGSGTRLTVV.

This chain joins TRBV5-4 and TRBJ2-5; 7 bases map to TRBD1. Trimming cost V 4 bases and J 5 bases; bases outside gene matches: 8. The germline V gene has CDR1 SGHNT and CDR2 YYREEE (reference sequence). The CDR3 length is 14 residues. CDR3 protein: CASSPTGSGETQYF. As DNA, the CDR3 is TGTGCCAGCAGCCCGACAGGGTCCGGGGAGACCCAGTACTTC. The whole variable domain, remainder taken from reference TRBV5-4 and TRBJ2-5, is ETGVTQSPTHLIKTRGQQVTLRCSSQSGHNTVSWYQQALGQGPQFIFQYYREEENGRGNFPPRFSGLQFPNYSSELNVNALELDDSALYLCASSPTGSGETQYFGPGTRLLVL.

CDR3 residues: CATSTGINQPQHF. In DNA, the CDR3 is TGTGCCACCAGTACAGGAATCAATCAGCCCCAGCATTTT. The genes are TRBV15 and TRBJ1-5; TRBD1 is a possible D gene (5 bases). V was cut by 6 bases and J by 3 bases, with 9 bases left in between. This CDR3 region has 13 residues. The germline CDR1 and CDR2 sequences are LNHNV and YYDKDF (reference sequence).

The CDR3 loop reads CASSPGQGGFHSGNTIYF. The CDR3 nucleotides are TGTGCCAGCAGCCCGGGACAGGGTGGGTTCCACTCTGGAAACACCATATATTTT. This chain uses TRBV7-2 with TRBJ1-3; 9 bases map to TRBD1. The germline V gene has CDR1 SGHTA and CDR2 FQGNSA. The CDR3 spans 18 residues. The V gene end was trimmed by 5 bases and the J gene end by 0 bases; junction bases not matched to a gene: 11.

This chain links TRBV6-5 with TRBJ1-2; D gene unclear. The germline V gene encodes CDR1 MNHEY and CDR2 SVGAGI. This CDR3 region has 15 residues. Between the trimmed V and J ends, which lost 0 bases and 4 bases, there was a span of 12 bases. CDR3 sequence reads: CASSYSPGTSYGYTF. The CDR3, as DNA: TGTGCCAGCAGTTACTCGCCAGGTACTAGCTATGGCTACACCTTC.

The chain is built from TRBV19 and TRBJ1-6; unclear D gene. Germline CDR1 reads LNHDA; CDR2 reads SQIVND (reference sequence). CDR3 length: 15 amino acids. The ends were cut back, 7 bases at V and 8 bases at J, with 18 bases in the middle. The CDR3 region is CASMSGALGDSPLHF. The CDR3 DNA is TGTGCCAGTATGTCCGGCGCTTTGGGAGATTCACCCCTCCACTTT. Full variable domain (remainder filled in from reference TRBV19 and TRBJ1-6): DGGITQSPKYLFRKEGQNVTLSCEQNLNHDAMYWYRQDPGQGLRLIYYSQIVNDFQKGDIAEGYSVSREKKESFPLTVTSAQKNPTAFYLCASMSGALGDSPLHFGNGTRLTVT.

The chain's CDR3 is CASSLSDRGLYSNQPQHF. CDR3 coding DNA: TGTGCCAGCAGCTTATCTGACAGGGGATTATATAGCAATCAGCCCCAGCATTTT. V gene TRBV11-2 combines with J gene TRBJ1-5; 8 bases align to TRBD1. The germline gives CDR1 SGHAT, CDR2 FQNNGV. The CDR3 has 18 residues. The V gene end was trimmed by 2 bases and the J gene end by 0 bases; junction bases not matched to a gene: 9.

The rearrangement links TRBV5-4 to TRBJ2-5; 13 bases map to TRBD2. The CDR3 sequence is 16 residues long. Per the germline V gene, CDR1 is SGHNT and CDR2 is YYREEE (reference sequence). V dropped 3 bases and J dropped 5; count of bases not matched to a gene: 7. CDR3 region: CASSSGLAGAGETQYF. For the CDR3, the DNA is TGTGCCAGCAGCTCCGGACTAGCGGGAGCGGGCGAGACCCAGTACTTC.